This TCR beta chain comes out of a study of identical twins. Findings and limits, study-wide: Out-of-frame alpha sequences common to twins exhibited a surplus of low generation probability. The models systematically underestimated how much out-of-frame TCR alpha was shared in monozygotic twins.

Each cDNA held unique molecular identifiers, and template switching gave it a universal primer site. TCRdb processed the 5' RACE reads anew with MiXCR; each CDR3 protein has one entry. The sample lists 200,000 to 300,000 distinct CDR3 sequences, over 9.5% occurring once. This clonotype occurred many times. No antigen is known for it. The CDR3 contains 15 residues. V shed 6 bases and J shed 2 bases, with 17 bases lying between them. Looked up from germline, CDR1 is SGHAT and CDR2 is FQNNGV. The genes are TRBV11-2 and TRBJ2-7; D may be TRBD2 (6 bases). The receptor was isolated from a man aged 45-65 years in good health. Input material: memory T cells sorted from blood. For the CDR3, the DNA is TGTGCCAGCAGACAGCTCACGGGACTCACCTACGAGCAGTACTTC. Its protein is CASRQLTGLTYEQYF.